One and the same sample provided the 16 T cell receptor beta chains below, sequenced in a study of T cell responses to AZD1222 COVID-19 vaccine. The method was immunoSEQ multiplex PCR; TCRdb's version includes in-frame clones alone and lacks a portion of them. Of 100,000 to 150,000 clones listed, 80% to 90% are singletons. The specimen was peripheral blood, collected on day 0 of MenACWY control vaccination. These receptors originate from an adult in good health.

This clone was seen more than once but under ten times. This rearrangement joins TRBV7-2 to TRBJ1-2; maybe TRBD1 (6 bases). Germline CDR1 reads SGHTA; CDR2 reads FQGNSA. The length of the CDR3 is 16 residues. V was shortened by 1 base and J by 1 base, with 13 bases between the two germline ends. CDR3 sequence reads: CASSLVSGQLNYGYTF. CDR3 bases: TGTGCCAGCAGCTTAGTTTCTGGACAGCTTAACTATGGCTACACCTTC. The full variable domain, its missing parts supplied by reference TRBV7-2 and TRBJ1-2, is GAGVSQSPSNKVTEKGKDVELRCDPISGHTALYWYRQSLGQGLEFLIYFQGNSAPDKSGLPSDRFSAERTGGSVSTLTIQRTQQEDSAVYLCASSLVSGQLNYGYTFGSGTRLTVV.

J is TRBJ1-6 and V is TRBV6-7; TRBD1 might be the D (5 bases). TRBV6-7 carries the ORF label, with uncertain function. This CDR3 comprises 17 residues. The V gene lost 6 bases and the J gene lost 6 bases, with 21 bases spanning the gap. Here the CDR3 reads CASRRGERTLCNSPLHF. CDR3 nucleotides: TGTGCCAGCAGACGAGGGGAGAGGACTCTTTGTAATTCACCCCTCCACTTT.

The gene calls are TRBV5-1 and TRBJ1-4; 8 nucleotides align to TRBD1. Looked up from germline, CDR1 is SGHRS and CDR2 is YFSETQ. V was pared by 6 bases and J by 6 bases, with 7 bases of the junction left unmatched. The CDR3 consists of 14 residues. The DNA for the CDR3 is TGCGCCAGCAACTCAGGGGGCTATGATGAAAAACTGTTTTTT. Protein product: CASNSGGYDEKLFF.

V and J are TRBV11-3 and TRBJ2-3; D might be TRBD2 (6 bases). This CDR3 is 14 amino acids long. CDR1 and CDR2 from the germline V gene are SGHNT and YENEEA. Between the trimmed V and J ends, which lost 10 bases and 0 bases, there was a span of 14 bases. DNA of the CDR3: TGTGCCACCGCTCTAGCGTCTAGCACAGATACGCAGTATTTT. Its translation: CATALASSTDTQYF.

V usage is TRBV5-4 and J usage is TRBJ1-3, with D tentatively TRBD1 (6 bases). Per germline, CDR1 SGHNT and CDR2 YYREEE (reference sequence). This CDR3 has 18 residues. V was shortened by 0 bases and J by 0 bases, with 16 bases between the two germline ends. The DNA for the CDR3 is TGTGCCAGCAGCTTGGGGGGCAGGGGAACAATCTCTGGAAACACCATATATTTT. Translating gives CASSLGGRGTISGNTIYF. Together with reference TRBV5-4 and TRBJ1-3, the CDR3 gives the full variable domain: ETGVTQSPTHLIKTRGQQVTLRCSSQSGHNTVSWYQQALGQGPQFIFQYYREEENGRGNFPPRFSGLQFPNYSSELNVNALELDDSALYLCASSLGGRGTISGNTIYFGEGSWLTVV.

J is TRBJ1-5 and V is TRBV4-2, with TRBD1 matching 7 bases. The germline V gene encodes CDR1 LGHNA and CDR2 YNFKEQ. The CDR3 runs 15 residues. J gave up 4 bases and V 4 bases, and 7 bases lay outside the gene matches. The DNA of the CDR3 is TGTGCCAGCAGCCCGCGGGACAGTTCGAATCAGCCCCAGCATTTT. Protein product: CASSPRDSSNQPQHF.

CDR3: CASSYSRRDPGRYSYNEQFF. CDR3 bases: TGTGCCAGCAGTTACTCGAGGCGGGACCCCGGGCGGTACTCCTACAATGAGCAGTTCTTC. The gene calls are TRBV6-2 or TRBV6-3 and TRBJ2-1; a weak D match, TRBD2 (6 bases). The CDR3 runs to 20 residues. CDR1 and CDR2 from the germline V gene are MNHEY and SVGEGT. Deletions cut 0 bases from V and 0 bases from J, with 21 bases between.

The genes are TRBV10-3 and TRBJ2-1, with 12 bases that match TRBD2. Germline CDR1 reads ENHRY; CDR2 reads SYGVKD. After removal of 10 bases from V and 9 bases from J, the junction contained 7 bases not matched to a gene. The CDR3 runs 13 residues. The CDR3 spells CASPRTSGAEQFF. CDR3 sequence (DNA): TGTGCCAGCCCCCGGACTAGCGGGGCTGAGCAGTTCTTC.

CDR3 sequence: CASSPTVTNTEAFF. DNA of the CDR3: TGTGCCAGCAGCCCCACAGTTACGAACACTGAAGCTTTCTTT. The chain is built from TRBV4-2 and TRBJ1-1; D gene uncertain. The CDR3 is made up of 14 amino acids. Germline CDR1 and CDR2: LGHNA and YNFKEQ. The V end lost 4 bases, the J end lost 1 base, and 10 bases lay between the germline ends.

This chain joins TRBV12-3 or TRBV12-4 and TRBJ1-2, with a possible D match to TRBD1 (6 bases). The CDR3 extends over 12 amino acids. Trimming stripped 6 bases from V and 8 bases from J, with 13 bases between. The DNA for the CDR3 is TGTGCCAGCAGCTACACAGGGACCGGCTACACCTTC. Its protein is CASSYTGTGYTF.

This sequence joins TRBV25-1 and TRBJ2-7, with a possible D match to TRBD1 (6 bases). The ends were cut back, 11 bases at V and 0 bases at J, with 11 bases in the middle. Germline V gene data show CDR1 as MGHDK and CDR2 as SYGVNS. CDR3 size: 12 residues. CDR3 residues: CASRGSSYEQYF. The DNA of the CDR3 is TGTGCCTCTAGGGGGAGCTCCTACGAGCAGTACTTC.

The chain couples TRBV7-2 to TRBJ2-2, with 9 bases aligning to TRBD2. V shed 5 bases, J shed 7 bases, and the junction held 11 bases outside the gene matches. Germline CDR1 is SGHTA and CDR2 is FQGNSA. The CDR3 has 16 residues. As DNA, the CDR3 is TGTGCCAGCAGCAACCGGCCAGCGGGAGGCAACGGGGAGCTGTTTTTT. Encoded protein: CASSNRPAGGNGELFF.

This chain uses TRBV11-3 with TRBJ2-2; a weak D match, TRBD2 (6 bases). Germline V gene data show CDR1 as SGHNT and CDR2 as YENEEA. This CDR3 has 15 amino acids. V shed 0 bases and J shed 5 bases, with 10 bases lying between them. This chain's CDR3 is CASSLDGGVTGELFF. The DNA of the CDR3 is TGTGCCAGCAGCTTAGACGGGGGAGTTACCGGGGAGCTGTTTTTT.

DNA of the CDR3: TGCAGCGTTTGGTCGGGCTCCTACAATGAGCAGTTCTTC. The encoded protein is CSVWSGSYNEQFF. The genes are TRBV29-1 and TRBJ2-1; D is unresolved. CDR1 is SQVTM, CDR2 ANQGSEA, per germline. Trimming pared 5 bases from V and 0 bases from J, leaving 8 bases between. This CDR3 is built from 13 residues.

This clone has only one observation. The chain couples TRBV10-1 to TRBJ2-7; D perhaps matches TRBD2 (5 bases). This CDR3 is built from 12 residues. V gave up 2 bases and J gave up 3 bases, with 5 bases separating them. The V gene's germline CDR1 is WNHNN and CDR2 SYGVQD (reference sequence). CDR3 nucleotides: TGCGCCAGCAGTGAGGGGAGCTACGAGCAGTACTTC. Protein sequence: CASSEGSYEQYF.

The chain joins TRBV13 to TRBJ1-1; a weak D match, TRBD1 (6 bases). The CDR3 consists of 17 residues. Germline V gene data show CDR1 as PRHDT and CDR2 as FYEKMQ (reference sequence). The ends were cut back, 5 bases at V and 0 bases at J, with 19 bases in the middle. CDR3 loop: CASSLQQGTLMNTEAFF. The DNA of the CDR3 is TGTGCCAGCAGCCTACAACAGGGAACCCTAATGAACACTGAAGCTTTCTTT.